The clone carrying this T cell receptor beta chain appeared a single time. A much larger clone lies a single base off, so this may be a read error. The entry originates in a study of patients and donors after allogeneic stem cell transplantation. A single record per CDR3 protein comes from TCRdb applying MiXCR to the RT-PCR reads. This sample has about 31,000 distinct CDR3 sequences, with 6.8% found just once. Germline V gene data show CDR1 as SGHDN and CDR2 as FVKESK. The CDR3 sequence is 13 residues long. Sample: blood, either unsorted or a sorted T cell fraction (not recorded which). The chain recombines TRBV14 with TRBJ2-5; 7 bases are a match to TRBD2. The source is a human donor who was either an allogeneic HSCT recipient or a stem cell or donor lymphocyte infusion donor (not recorded which). It is not recorded whose cells these are; they may come from a transplant donor. The CDR3 bases are TGTGACAGCAGCCAAGATTGGGAGGGGACCCAGTACTTC. This encodes CDSSQDWEGTQYF.